One and the same sample provided the 21 T cell receptor beta chains below, sequenced in a study of shared clonotypes between healthy human individuals. Profiled with immunoSEQ multiplex PCR; TCRdb holds only in-frame clones, not every one. Of about 470,000 clones in the sample, about 85% were seen once. The source material was PBMCs. The source is a woman aged 35 to 49 in good health. Some clones in this sample may be carry-over from other donors' samples.

For the CDR3, the DNA is TGCGCCAGCAGCTTTACAGGGGGTCGGACTGAAGCTTTCTTT. Protein: CASSFTGGRTEAFF. The chain carries TRBV5-1 and TRBJ1-1; 8 bases agree with TRBD1. Germline V CDR1 and CDR2: SGHRS, YFSETQ. Trimming at V came to 2 bases and at J to 5 bases, leaving 5 bases not matched to a gene. The CDR3 is 14 amino acids.

This clone turned up a few times. The V gene is TRBV19, the J gene TRBJ1-2; D is possibly TRBD1 (5 bases). Between the trimmed V and J ends, which lost 4 bases and 4 bases, there was a span of 7 bases. The germline gives CDR1 LNHDA, CDR2 SQIVND (reference sequence). This CDR3 contains 12 residues. As DNA, the CDR3 is TGTGCCAGTAGTAGTGACAGCTATGGCTACACCTTC. Amino acid sequence: CASSSDSYGYTF.

The chain combines TRBV18 with TRBJ1-5, with TRBD1 as a possible D gene (6 bases). The CDR3 contains 15 residues. Germline-derived CDR1 and CDR2 are KGHSH and LQKENI. V gave up 6 bases and J gave up 4 bases, with 16 bases separating them. CDR3 coding DNA: TGTGCCAGCTCTCAACAGGGATGGGGGAATCAGCCCCAGCATTTT. This sequence encodes CASSQQGWGNQPQHF. The whole variable domain, filled in from reference TRBV18 and TRBJ1-5, reads NAGVMQNPRHLVRRRGQEARLRCSPMKGHSHVYWYRQLPEEGLKFMVYLQKENIIDESGMPKERFSAEFPKEGPSILRIQQVVRGDSAAYFCASSQQGWGNQPQHFGDGTRLSIL.

This clone occurred once. The chain carries TRBV27 and TRBJ2-1, with D unresolved. V was cut by 8 bases and J by 0 bases, with 14 bases left in between. In germline, CDR1 is MNHEY, CDR2 SMNVEV (reference sequence). The CDR3 sequence is 15 residues long. The CDR3 loop reads CASGKSFSSYNEQFF. CDR3 DNA sequence: TGTGCCAGCGGAAAATCTTTCAGCTCCTACAATGAGCAGTTCTTC.

The V call is TRBV7-9, the J call TRBJ1-2, with D possibly TRBD1 on 5 matching bases. This CDR3 region has 13 residues. V was cut by 5 bases and J by 1 base, with 8 bases left in between. Per the germline V gene, CDR1 is SEHNR and CDR2 is FQNEAQ (reference sequence). Here the CDR3 DNA reads TGTGCCAGCAGCCCCAGGGTTAACTATGGCTACACCTTC. Translated: CASSPRVNYGYTF.

V usage is TRBV2 and J usage is TRBJ2-3; TRBD1 aligns across 9 bases. Trimming cost V 6 bases and J 1 base; bases outside gene matches: 5. Germline values: CDR1 SNHLY, CDR2 FYNNEI. The CDR3 consists of 15 residues. The CDR3 region has the DNA TGTGCCAGCAGCCGACAGGGGGGTCGCACAGATACGCAGTATTTT. Protein sequence: CASSRQGGRTDTQYF.

This clone was seen a single time. The V gene is TRBV9, the J gene TRBJ2-1; 11 bases align to TRBD2. CDR1 is SGDLS and CDR2 is YYNGEE in the germline V gene. This CDR3 has 17 residues. Trimming took 6 bases from V and 4 from J; bases not matched to a gene: 12. Here the CDR3 reads CASTPEGTSGEYNEQFF. The CDR3 region has the DNA TGTGCCAGCACCCCGGAAGGGACTAGCGGAGAATACAATGAGCAGTTCTTC.

Comments on this clone: The sample holds other DNA sequences that translate to the same CDR3. The chain carries TRBV5-1 and TRBJ2-5; D possibly corresponds to TRBD2 (5 bases). Trimming removed 0 bases from V and 0 bases from J, with 6 bases in between. Germline CDR1 and CDR2: SGHRS and YFSETQ. This CDR3 contains 14 residues. CDR3 DNA sequence: TGCGCCAGCAGCTTGGCCGGGAACCAAGAGACCCAGTACTTC. It specifies CASSLAGNQETQYF.

This clone turned up a few times. The CDR3 DNA sequence: TGTGCCAGCAGTTACTCCGGCAAAGCCAATCAGCCCCAGCATTTT. It specifies CASSYSGKANQPQHF. The V call is TRBV6-6, the J call TRBJ1-5; D gene ambiguous. Germline-derived CDR1 and CDR2 are MNHNY and SVGAGI (reference sequence). This CDR3 spans 15 amino acids. V lost 0 bases and J lost 3, with 9 bases in between.

J is TRBJ1-5 and V is TRBV27; 8 positions match TRBD1. V lost 4 bases to trimming and J lost 5 bases; unmatched junction nucleotides: 10. The V gene's germline CDR1 is MNHEY and CDR2 SMNVEV (reference sequence). This CDR3 region has 16 residues. CDR3: CASSYYYRGSDQPQHF. The DNA for the CDR3 is TGTGCCAGCAGTTACTACTACAGGGGGAGCGATCAGCCCCAGCATTTT.

This clone was seen just once. The V call is TRBV19, the J call TRBJ2-7; the D gene is possibly TRBD2 (5 bases). In germline, CDR1 is LNHDA, CDR2 SQIVND (reference sequence). V lost 3 bases, J lost 3 bases, and 12 bases lay in between. The CDR3 loop spans 14 amino acids. CDR3 in DNA: TGTGCCAGTAGTATTACGGGAATGTACTACGAGCAGTACTTC. It encodes CASSITGMYYEQYF.

V and J are TRBV18 and TRBJ2-7; TRBD2 matches at 12 bases. In germline, CDR1 is KGHSH, CDR2 LQKENI. Trimming removed 3 bases from V and 4 bases from J; junction bases left unmatched: 4. CDR3 length: 15 residues. The CDR3 bases are TGTGCCAGCTCACCCTGGACTAGCGGGAAATACGAGCAGTACTTC. Its protein product is CASSPWTSGKYEQYF.

The rearrangement links TRBV29-1 to TRBJ1-4; 8 positions agree with TRBD1. Trimming at V came to 5 bases and at J to 8 bases, leaving 4 bases not matched to a gene. CDR3 length: 12 amino acids. The V gene's germline CDR1 is SQVTM and CDR2 ANQGSEA. The CDR3 protein is CSVNRGGEKLFF. In DNA form, the CDR3 reads TGCAGCGTTAACAGGGGGGGAGAAAAACTGTTTTTT.

The chain links TRBV5-1 to TRBJ2-5, with D perhaps matching TRBD1 (6 bases). This CDR3 is built from 15 residues. V dropped 0 bases and J dropped 5 bases, with 14 bases sitting between them. Germline V gene sequence: CDR1 SGHRS, CDR2 YFSETQ. CDR3 sequence reads: CASSLVPGGDETQYF. The CDR3 nucleotides are TGCGCCAGCAGCTTGGTTCCTGGGGGCGATGAGACCCAGTACTTC. The whole variable domain, remainder taken from reference TRBV5-1 and TRBJ2-5, is KAGVTQTPRYLIKTRGQQVTLSCSPISGHRSVSWYQQTPGQGLQFLFEYFSETQRNKGNFPGRFSGRQFSNSRSEMNVSTLELGDSALYLCASSLVPGGDETQYFGPGTRLLVL.

The rearrangement links TRBV7-9 to TRBJ1-4; D ambiguous. CDR1 and CDR2 from the germline V gene are SEHNR and FQNEAQ (reference sequence). The V end lost 4 bases, the J end lost 4 bases, and 13 bases lay between the germline ends. The CDR3 sequence is 15 residues long. As DNA, the CDR3 is TGTGCCAGCAGCTCGAGGGCCACCCGTAATGAAAAACTGTTTTTT. This gives the protein CASSSRATRNEKLFF.

DNA of the CDR3: TGTGCCAGCAGCCCCAGTAGGGGGTTGTCGAGCTATGGCTACACCTTC. Translated, it gives CASSPSRGLSSYGYTF. V is TRBV5-4 and J is TRBJ1-2, with a weak D call TRBD1 (6 bases). The CDR3 extends over 16 amino acids. Germline assignment: CDR1 SGHNT and CDR2 YYREEE (reference sequence). The V end lost 4 bases, the J end lost 4 bases, and 20 bases lay between the germline ends.

The chain joins TRBV29-1 to TRBJ2-3; D remains unclear. This CDR3 spans 13 amino acids. The V end lost 4 bases, the J end lost 3 bases, and 11 bases lay between the germline ends. Germline CDR1 is SQVTM and CDR2 is ANQGSEA. This CDR3 reads CSVAVVGTDTQYF. Here the CDR3 DNA reads TGCAGCGTTGCAGTGGTAGGGACAGATACGCAGTATTTT.

This chain links TRBV7-2 with TRBJ2-1; possibly TRBD1 or TRBD2 for D (5 bases each). Germline lookup yields CDR1 SGHTA and CDR2 FQGNSA. The length of the CDR3 is 15 residues. Trimming took 2 bases from V and 4 from J, leaving 12 bases between them. The CDR3 loop is CASSLSGTLYNEQFF. CDR3 DNA: TGTGCCAGCAGCTTATCCGGGACGCTTTACAATGAGCAGTTCTTC.

This clone was counted a few times. The chain links TRBV29-1 to TRBJ1-1; no clear D gene. This CDR3 comprises 12 residues. Trimming took off 4 bases at V and 3 bases at J, with 9 bases between the two ends. Germline CDR1 is SQVTM and CDR2 is ANQGSEA. This chain's CDR3 is CSVVLGYTEAFF. The CDR3 nucleotides read TGCAGCGTTGTTCTGGGGTACACTGAAGCTTTCTTT.

There are a few counts of this clone. Distinct nucleotide sequences in the sample also encode this CDR3. V usage is TRBV7-3 and J usage is TRBJ1-1; no clear D gene. CDR1 SGHTA and CDR2 FQGTGA come from the germline V gene. Trimming removed 1 base at V and 5 bases at J, with 11 bases between. The CDR3 is 14 residues long. CDR3 in DNA: TGTGCCAGCAGCTTAATGGGTCCGGGGACTGAAGCTTTCTTT. This translates into CASSLMGPGTEAFF.

This clone was detected only once. This sample also contains other DNA sequences that code for the same CDR3. The J gene is TRBJ2-5, the V gene TRBV5-6; no clear D gene. TRBJ2-7 explains the end of the DNA better; the J call may be wrong. The CDR3 has 14 amino acids. CDR1 is SGHDT and CDR2 is YYEEEE in the germline V gene. In nucleotides, the CDR3 is TGTGCCAGCAGCTTGGGTGGGAATTCCTACGAGCAGTACTTC. Protein sequence: CASSLGGNSYEQYF.